This TCR beta chain was recorded in a study of blood T cell repertoires in COVID-19. Study background: The samples span acute and convalescent COVID-19 from the United States, Italy and Spain. T cells, B-cell-depleted T cells, or PBMCs supplied cDNA or gDNA.

In the original processing: Estimation of nucleated cell counts was performed using reference gene primer amplification. The protocol was immunoSEQ multiplex PCR, while the TCRdb copy is restricted to in-frame clones and leaves out a portion. That table gives V, J and clone size, and the DNA gave D and trimming. Among 110,000 or so clones listed, approximately 84% were seen once. In this sample, this clone turned up a few times. This CDR3 has 13 amino acids. V shed 6 bases, J shed 6 bases, and the junction held 7 bases outside the gene matches. Looked up from germline, CDR1 is SQVTM and CDR2 is ANQGSEA.

This receptor was taken from a man aged 45-60 years with acute or convalescent COVID-19. V is TRBV29-1 and J is TRBJ1-4; 7 nucleotides match TRBD1. Sequencing input: peripheral blood. The DNA of the CDR3 is TGCAGCGTCCTAGACAGGGAATATGAAAAACTGTTTTTT. Translation gives CSVLDREYEKLFF.